This entry lists 4 T cell receptor beta chains sequenced from one sample in a study of OX40 agonist ivuxolimab in advanced cancers. The table came from immunoSEQ multiplex PCR; TCRdb's copy has only in-frame clones and leaves some out. The table has more than 65,000 clones, 88% seen once. The sequenced sample was CD4+ or CD8+ T cells sorted from blood, obtained in a trial of the OX40 agonist ivuxolimab. These receptors were obtained from an adult with an advanced solid tumor such as melanoma, head and neck, liver or kidney cancer.

This rearrangement joins TRBV18 to TRBJ2-2; 11 nucleotides agree with TRBD2. Germline V gene lookup returns CDR1 KGHSH and CDR2 LQKENI. Losses at the gene ends were 8 bases for V and 4 bases for J; bases not matched to a gene: 6. CDR3 length: 15 amino acids. CDR3: CASRKLAGVTGELFF. The CDR3 DNA sequence: TGTGCCAGCCGAAAACTAGCGGGGGTCACCGGGGAGCTGTTTTTT.

CDR3 nucleotide sequence: TGTGCCAGCAGCTTCCGGGACAGGGTTGGCTACACCTTC. Protein product: CASSFRDRVGYTF. The chain has TRBV7-2 and TRBJ1-2; 9 bases map to TRBD1. The length of the CDR3 is 13 residues. Germline values: CDR1 SGHTA, CDR2 FQGNSA. Trimming took 3 bases from V and 7 from J; bases not matched to a gene: 3.

This chain links TRBV5-4 with TRBJ1-1; D is ambiguous. Germline assignment: CDR1 SGHNT and CDR2 YYREEE (reference sequence). The CDR3 consists of 15 residues. Between the trimmed V and J ends, which lost 4 bases and 3 bases, there was a span of 16 bases. CDR3 amino acids: CASSPTNNRDTEAFF. In DNA form, the CDR3 reads TGTGCCAGCAGCCCGACAAATAACAGAGACACTGAAGCTTTCTTT.

This chain connects TRBV11-2 to TRBJ2-7; either TRBD1 or TRBD2 may fit D (5 bases each). The CDR3 length is 15 residues. From germline, CDR1 is SGHAT and CDR2 FQNNGV. V was cut by 2 bases and J by 2 bases, with 13 bases left in between. CDR3 residues: CASSLRGGYPYEQYF. Here the CDR3 DNA reads TGTGCCAGCAGCTTAAGGGGCGGGTATCCCTACGAGCAGTACTTC. The whole variable domain, remainder taken from reference TRBV11-2 and TRBJ2-7, is EAGVAQSPRYKIIEKRQSVAFWCNPISGHATLYWYQQILGQGPKLLIQFQNNGVVDDSQLPKDRFSAERLKGVDSTLKIQPAKLEDSAVYLCASSLRGGYPYEQYFGPGTRLTVT.